One and the same sample provided the 20 T cell receptor beta chains below, sequenced in a study of T cells in Graves' hyperthyroidism and ophthalmopathy. Researchers amplified the TCR beta CDR3 regions from RNA transcripts. The HTBI primer set was used in a first-round RT-PCR of the TCR CDR3. TCRdb analysed the multiplex PCR reads with MiXCR anew, one entry per CDR3 protein. The sample records 500,000 to 600,000 distinct CDR3 sequences, approximately 20% being singletons. Sequencing was carried out using blood. The receptors derive from a man in his forties with Graves' ophthalmopathy.

The DNA for the CDR3 is TGTGCCAGCAGTTCCCGACGGGACAATGAGCAGTTCTTC. Encoded protein: CASSSRRDNEQFF. J is TRBJ2-1 and V is TRBV6-5; no definite D call. Germline loops: CDR1 MNHEY, CDR2 SVGAGI. The CDR3 is made up of 13 amino acids. V was trimmed by 4 bases and J by 5 bases, leaving 9 bases between them.

This clonotype was detected many times. The chain joins TRBV6-1 to TRBJ2-1, with 7 bases that match TRBD2. This CDR3 comprises 16 residues. Trimming took 6 bases from V and 2 from J; bases not matched to a gene: 10. The germline gives CDR1 MNHNS, CDR2 SASEGT. Here the CDR3 reads CASSGSGLLTYNEQFF. The CDR3 DNA follows: TGTGCCAGCAGCGGTAGCGGGCTACTCACCTACAATGAGCAGTTCTTC.

In its sample, this clonotype was seen many times. The chain recombines TRBV2 with TRBJ2-1; TRBD1 matches at 7 bases. J lost 1 base, V lost 6 bases, and 6 bases had no gene match. The CDR3 is 15 amino acids. The germline V gene encodes CDR1 SNHLY and CDR2 FYNNEI. CDR3 residues: CASSFPGQSYNEQFF. DNA of the CDR3: TGTGCCAGCAGCTTCCCGGGACAGTCCTACAATGAGCAGTTCTTC.

In its sample, this clonotype was seen a few times. The genes are TRBV30 and TRBJ2-5, with D tentatively TRBD1 (5 bases). Germline values: CDR1 GTSNPN, CDR2 SVGIG (reference sequence). Trimming took off 2 bases at V and 5 bases at J, with 18 bases between the two ends. This CDR3 has 15 amino acids. Here the CDR3 reads CAWSSLLQGKETQYF. The CDR3 coding sequence is TGTGCCTGGAGTTCGTTACTTCAGGGAAAGGAGACCCAGTACTTC.

This clonotype was seen many times. The chain recombines TRBV20-1 with TRBJ2-7, with 12 bases lining up with TRBD2. Germline V CDR1 and CDR2: DFQATT, SNEGSKA (reference sequence). Unmatched junction bases numbered 6, after V lost 1 base and J lost 5 bases. The CDR3 loop spans 15 amino acids. The CDR3 region has the DNA TGCAGTGCTAGAGTCGCTAGCGGGGGGGCGGACGAGCAGTACTTC. This gives the protein CSARVASGGADEQYF.

This clonotype was observed many times. The rearrangement links TRBV6-1 to TRBJ1-1; no definite D call. The V gene lost 3 bases and the J gene lost 5 bases, with 13 bases spanning the gap. The CDR3 is 14 residues long. Germline CDR1 reads MNHNS; CDR2 reads SASEGT. The DNA of the CDR3 is TGTGCCAGCAGTGATAATCGTATAGGGACTGAAGCTTTCTTT. Translation: CASSDNRIGTEAFF.

The CDR3 region has the DNA TGCGCCAGCAGCTTGGGGACAGGGGGGCATCAGCCCCAGCATTTT. Amino acids: CASSLGTGGHQPQHF. The genes are TRBV5-1 and TRBJ1-5; 10 bases are shared with TRBD1. The V and J ends lost 0 bases and 5 bases, in that order; junction bases with no gene match: 2. CDR1 SGHRS and CDR2 YFSETQ come from the germline V gene. The CDR3 sequence is 15 residues long.

Ten or more counts support this clonotype. The chain carries TRBV12-3 or TRBV12-4 and TRBJ1-1, with D maybe TRBD1 (6 bases). This CDR3 has 16 amino acids. V was cut by 2 bases and J by 5 bases, with 18 bases left in between. CDR3 coding DNA: TGTGCCAGCAGTTTACGGCGAGACAGGCAGGGGACTGAAGCTTTCTTT. Amino acids: CASSLRRDRQGTEAFF.

The rearrangement links TRBV5-8 to TRBJ2-5; 7 bases are a match to TRBD2. Trimming at V came to 3 bases and at J to 5 bases, leaving 13 bases not matched to a gene. CDR3 size: 16 residues. Germline CDR1 and CDR2: SGHTS and YDEGEE. CDR3 amino acids: CASSSGGPSRGETQYF. The CDR3 DNA reads as TGTGCCAGCAGCTCGGGGGGTCCATCCCGGGGGGAGACCCAGTACTTC.

This clonotype was observed a handful of times. This rearrangement joins TRBV10-3 to TRBJ2-3; 8 positions match TRBD1. CDR3 length equals 15 residues. Trimming took 7 bases from V and 3 from J; bases not matched to a gene: 9. Germline V CDR1 and CDR2: ENHRY, SYGVKD. CDR3 bases: TGTGCCATCACCGACGGACAGGGAGCAACAGATACGCAGTATTTT. Translated: CAITDGQGATDTQYF.

In its sample, this clonotype was seen many times. The CDR3 nucleotides are TGTGCCATCAGTGGTTCGGGGACGAAAGCTTTCTTT. Translating it yields CAISGSGTKAFF. The chain uses TRBV10-3 and TRBJ1-1, with a weak D call TRBD1 (5 bases). Germline lookup yields CDR1 ENHRY and CDR2 SYGVKD. This CDR3 contains 12 residues. Trimming left V 4 bases short and J 9 bases short, with 12 bases between.

The sample holds a few counts of this clonotype. The CDR3, as DNA: TGTGCCAGCAGGCGGATAGGGGCTCTGGGCTACACCTTC. Residues: CASRRIGALGYTF. V and J are TRBV5-6 and TRBJ1-2; a possible D gene is TRBD1 (5 bases). This CDR3 contains 13 residues. Germline V gene data show CDR1 as SGHDT and CDR2 as YYEEEE. V gave up 5 bases and J gave up 8 bases, with 16 bases separating them.

This clonotype was picked up a small number of times. This chain links TRBV12-5 with TRBJ2-3; 7 bases are a match to TRBD2. Germline trimming cut 5 bases from V and 6 bases from J; bases unmatched to any gene: 8. Germline CDR1 and CDR2: LGHNT and FRNRAP. This CDR3 contains 14 residues. The CDR3 bases are TGTGCTAGTGGTCCCTCCGGGGGAGGGGATACGCAGTATTTT. This translates into CASGPSGGGDTQYF.

This clonotype was recorded many times. The rearrangement links TRBV4-1 to TRBJ1-2; D not resolved. Germline V lookup: CDR1 MGHRA, CDR2 YSYEKL. The V and J ends lost 3 bases and 2 bases respectively, with 10 bases between them. The CDR3 has 14 residues. This chain's CDR3 is CASSHQGRNYGYTF. CDR3 nucleotide sequence: TGCGCCAGCAGCCACCAAGGACGAAACTATGGCTACACCTTC.

The sample holds many counts of this clonotype. V gene TRBV7-9 combines with J gene TRBJ2-5; D is ambiguous. Germline V gene sequence: CDR1 SEHNR, CDR2 FQNEAQ (reference sequence). Trimming stripped 5 bases from V and 0 bases from J, with 13 bases between. CDR3 length: 15 residues. The CDR3 DNA reads as TGTGCCAGCAGCCCGCGAGTGGCCGACCAAGAGACCCAGTACTTC. It translates to CASSPRVADQETQYF.

This clonotype came up many times. The rearrangement links TRBV5-1 to TRBJ2-3; 12 bases are a match to TRBD2. V lost 3 bases, J lost 5 bases, and 7 bases stayed unmatched. The germline CDR1 and CDR2 sequences are SGHRS and YFSETQ. The CDR3 loop spans 16 amino acids. The CDR3, as DNA: TGCGCCAGCAGCTGGACCGGGACTAGCGGGCGAGATACGCAGTATTTT. Protein product: CASSWTGTSGRDTQYF.

This clonotype was seen a handful of times. The chain couples TRBV7-8 to TRBJ2-5; a weak D match, TRBD1 (5 bases). V lost 1 base, J lost 3 bases, and 15 bases lay in between. The CDR3 consists of 16 residues. From germline, CDR1 is SGHVS and CDR2 FQNEAQ. The CDR3 DNA is TGTGCCAGCAGCTTAGGTTTCCGGTTCAGGGAAGAGACCCAGTACTTC. It is translated as CASSLGFRFREETQYF.

This clonotype was found many times. The chain has TRBV18 and TRBJ2-5, with a weak D call TRBD2 (6 bases). The germline gives CDR1 KGHSH, CDR2 LQKENI. The CDR3 runs to 15 residues. With 3 bases removed from V and 4 bases from J, the gap between germline ends came to 15 bases. The chain's CDR3 is CASSPPGLRGETQYF. The CDR3 nucleotides read TGTGCCAGCTCACCTCCGGGACTCCGAGGAGAGACCCAGTACTTC.

This clonotype was seen ten or more times. For the CDR3, the DNA is TGTGCCAGCAGCTTAGTAGCGGGAGTAAATACGCAGTATTTT. It encodes CASSLVAGVNTQYF. This chain connects TRBV7-2 to TRBJ2-3; 9 bases match TRBD2. Trimming removed 1 base from V and 7 bases from J; junction bases left unmatched: 3. This CDR3 has 14 amino acids. Germline V gives CDR1 SGHTA, CDR2 FQGNSA.

This clonotype was detected a few times. A much larger clone differs from this one at a single base, so this may be a read error. This sequence joins TRBV3-1 and TRBJ2-1; 11 nucleotides align to TRBD2. The V gene's germline CDR1 is LGHDT and CDR2 YNNKEL (reference sequence). This CDR3 comprises 16 residues. Trimming removed 5 bases from V and 4 bases from J; junction bases left unmatched: 7. In nucleotides, the CDR3 is TGTGCCAGCAGCGCAAGACTAGCGGGGCGTTACAATGAGCAGTTCTTC. This gives the protein CASSARLAGRYNEQFF.